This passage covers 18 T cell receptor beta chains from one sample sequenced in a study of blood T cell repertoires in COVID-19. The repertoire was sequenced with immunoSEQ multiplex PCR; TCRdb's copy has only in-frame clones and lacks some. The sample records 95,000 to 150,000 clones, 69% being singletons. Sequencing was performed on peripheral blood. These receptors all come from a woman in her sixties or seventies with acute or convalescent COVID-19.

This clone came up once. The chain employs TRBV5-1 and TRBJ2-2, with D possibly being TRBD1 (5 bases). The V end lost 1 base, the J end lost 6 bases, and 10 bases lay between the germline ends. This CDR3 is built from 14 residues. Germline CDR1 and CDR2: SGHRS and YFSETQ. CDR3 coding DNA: TGCGCCAGCAGCTTGAGGACACACTCCGGGGAGCTGTTTTTT. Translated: CASSLRTHSGELFF.

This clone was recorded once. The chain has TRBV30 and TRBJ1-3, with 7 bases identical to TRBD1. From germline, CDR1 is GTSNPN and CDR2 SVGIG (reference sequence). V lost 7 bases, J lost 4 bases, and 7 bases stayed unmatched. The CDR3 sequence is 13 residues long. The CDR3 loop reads CASDRAGGNTIYF. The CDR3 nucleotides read TGTGCCTCCGACAGGGCCGGCGGAAACACCATATATTTT.

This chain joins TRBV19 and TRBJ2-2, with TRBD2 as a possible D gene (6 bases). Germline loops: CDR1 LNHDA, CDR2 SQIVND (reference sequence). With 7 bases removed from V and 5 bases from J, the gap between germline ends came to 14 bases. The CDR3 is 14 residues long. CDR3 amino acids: CASNKGAGTGELFF. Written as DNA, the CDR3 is TGTGCCAGTAATAAAGGGGCGGGGACCGGGGAGCTGTTTTTT.

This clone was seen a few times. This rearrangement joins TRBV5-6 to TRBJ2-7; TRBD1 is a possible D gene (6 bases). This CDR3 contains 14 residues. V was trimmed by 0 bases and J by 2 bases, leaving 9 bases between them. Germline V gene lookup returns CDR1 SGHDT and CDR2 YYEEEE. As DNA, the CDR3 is TGTGCCAGCAGCTTGGTGTCAGGGGCCTACGAGCAGTACTTC. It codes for CASSLVSGAYEQYF.

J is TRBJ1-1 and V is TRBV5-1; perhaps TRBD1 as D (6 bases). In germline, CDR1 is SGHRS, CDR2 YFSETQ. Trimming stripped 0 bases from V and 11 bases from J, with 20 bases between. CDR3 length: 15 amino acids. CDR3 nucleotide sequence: TGCGCCAGCAGCTTGGAAGGGCAGGGGCTCACTCGGGCTTTCTTT. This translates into CASSLEGQGLTRAFF.

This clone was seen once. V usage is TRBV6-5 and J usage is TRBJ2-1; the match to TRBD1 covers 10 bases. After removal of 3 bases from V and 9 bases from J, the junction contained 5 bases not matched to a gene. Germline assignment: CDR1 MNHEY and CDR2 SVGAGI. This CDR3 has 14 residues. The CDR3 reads CASSYMGQGSEQFF. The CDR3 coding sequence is TGTGCCAGCAGTTATATGGGACAGGGGAGTGAGCAGTTCTTC.

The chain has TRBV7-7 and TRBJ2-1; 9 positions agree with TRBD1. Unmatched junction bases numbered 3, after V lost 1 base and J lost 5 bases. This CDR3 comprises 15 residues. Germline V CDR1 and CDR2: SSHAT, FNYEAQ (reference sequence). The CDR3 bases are TGTGCCAGCAGCTTAGAGGGACAGGGTCACAATGAGCAGTTCTTC. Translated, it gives CASSLEGQGHNEQFF. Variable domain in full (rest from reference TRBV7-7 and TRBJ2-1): GAGVSQSPRYKVTKRGQDVTLRCDPISSHATLYWYQQALGQGPEFLTYFNYEAQPDKSGLPSDRFSAERPEGSISTLTIQRTEQRDSAMYRCASSLEGQGHNEQFFGPGTRLTVL.

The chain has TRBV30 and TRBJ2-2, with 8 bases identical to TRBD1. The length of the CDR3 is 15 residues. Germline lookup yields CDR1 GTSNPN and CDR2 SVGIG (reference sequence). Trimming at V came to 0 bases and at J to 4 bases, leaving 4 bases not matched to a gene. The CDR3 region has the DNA TGTGCCTGGAGTGTATCCGGGACAGGCACCGGGGAGCTGTTTTTT. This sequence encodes CAWSVSGTGTGELFF.

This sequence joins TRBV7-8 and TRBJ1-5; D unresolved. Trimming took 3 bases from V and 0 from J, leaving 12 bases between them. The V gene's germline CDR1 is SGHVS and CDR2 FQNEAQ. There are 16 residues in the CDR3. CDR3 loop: CASSLSRTRSNQPQHF. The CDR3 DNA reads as TGTGCCAGCAGCTTGTCCAGGACTCGTAGCAATCAGCCCCAGCATTTT.

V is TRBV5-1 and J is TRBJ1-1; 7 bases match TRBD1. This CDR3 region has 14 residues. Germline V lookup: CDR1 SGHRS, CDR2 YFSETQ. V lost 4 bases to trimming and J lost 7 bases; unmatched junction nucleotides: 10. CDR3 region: CASSEVGGRGEAFF. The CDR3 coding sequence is TGCGCCAGCAGCGAGGTAGGGGGCCGGGGTGAAGCTTTCTTT.

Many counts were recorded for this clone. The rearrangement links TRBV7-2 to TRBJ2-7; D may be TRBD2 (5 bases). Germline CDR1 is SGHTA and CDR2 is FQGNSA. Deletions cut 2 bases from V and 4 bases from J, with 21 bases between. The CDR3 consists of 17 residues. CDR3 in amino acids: CASSLKDPNGDRYEQYF. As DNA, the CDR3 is TGTGCCAGCAGCTTAAAGGACCCTAACGGGGATCGGTACGAGCAGTACTTC.

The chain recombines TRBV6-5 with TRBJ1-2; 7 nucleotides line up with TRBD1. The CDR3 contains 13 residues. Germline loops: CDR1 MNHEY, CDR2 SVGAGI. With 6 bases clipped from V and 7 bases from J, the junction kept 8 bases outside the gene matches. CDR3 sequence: CASSKTGAGGYTF. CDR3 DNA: TGTGCCAGCAGCAAAACAGGGGCGGGTGGCTACACCTTC.

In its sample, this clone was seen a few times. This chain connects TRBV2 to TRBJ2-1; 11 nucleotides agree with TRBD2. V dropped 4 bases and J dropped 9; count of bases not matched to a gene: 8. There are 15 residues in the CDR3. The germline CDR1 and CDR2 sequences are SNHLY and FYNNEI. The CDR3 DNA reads TGTGCCAGCAGTGTAGCGGGGGGGGACCACATTGAGCAGTTCTTC. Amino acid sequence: CASSVAGGDHIEQFF.

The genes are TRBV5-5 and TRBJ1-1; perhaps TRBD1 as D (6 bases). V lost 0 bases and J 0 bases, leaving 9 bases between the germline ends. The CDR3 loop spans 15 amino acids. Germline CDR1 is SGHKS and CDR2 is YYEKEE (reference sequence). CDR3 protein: CASSLVRTVNTEAFF. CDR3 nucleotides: TGTGCCAGCAGCTTGGTGAGGACAGTGAACACTGAAGCTTTCTTT.

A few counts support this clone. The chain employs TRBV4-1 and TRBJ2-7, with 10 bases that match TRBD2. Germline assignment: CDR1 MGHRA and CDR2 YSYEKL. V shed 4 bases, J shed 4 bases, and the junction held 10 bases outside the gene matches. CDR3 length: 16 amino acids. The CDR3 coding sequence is TGCGCCAGCAGCCCCCACCTAGCGGGAGCTAGGTACGAGCAGTACTTC. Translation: CASSPHLAGARYEQYF.

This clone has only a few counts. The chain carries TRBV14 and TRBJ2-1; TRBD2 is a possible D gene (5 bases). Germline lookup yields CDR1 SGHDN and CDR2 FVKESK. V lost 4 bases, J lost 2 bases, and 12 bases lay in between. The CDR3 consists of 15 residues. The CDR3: CASSPGGIAYNEQFF. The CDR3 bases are TGTGCCAGCAGCCCCGGAGGAATTGCCTACAATGAGCAGTTCTTC.

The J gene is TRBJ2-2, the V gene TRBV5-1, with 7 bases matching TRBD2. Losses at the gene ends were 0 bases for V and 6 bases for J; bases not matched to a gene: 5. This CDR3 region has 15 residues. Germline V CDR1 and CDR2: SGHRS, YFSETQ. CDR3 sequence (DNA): TGCGCCAGCAGCTTGGAAGGCGGGAGAGCCGGGGAGCTGTTTTTT. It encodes CASSLEGGRAGELFF.

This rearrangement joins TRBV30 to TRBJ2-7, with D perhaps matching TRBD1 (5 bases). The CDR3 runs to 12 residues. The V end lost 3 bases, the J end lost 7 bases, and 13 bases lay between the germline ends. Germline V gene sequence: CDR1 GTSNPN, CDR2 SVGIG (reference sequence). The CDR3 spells CAWSQTVIEQYF. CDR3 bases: TGTGCCTGGAGCCAGACAGTCATTGAGCAGTACTTC.